This paragraph reports one T cell receptor (beta chain). The CDR3 is 15 amino acids. These data are taken from a study of blood T cells in healthy people across ages. For the second PCR, which ran for about 6 to 11 cycles, a sample-barcoded 5' primer and a J-beta primer mix were used. Tags on each cDNA molecule came from a template-switch adaptor with 12 random nucleotides. TCRdb used MiXCR to reprocess the 5' RACE reads, holding one entry per CDR3 protein. The repertoire has 900,000 to 950,000 distinct CDR3 sequences, 25% to 30% of them found once; the top ten carry 10%. In addition, the sample was reused for a study of T cells of mothers and their children.

The source of this sequence is a woman aged 40 to 49 in good health. Input material: blood. This chain joins TRBV12-3 or TRBV12-4 and TRBJ2-4; 9 bases fit TRBD2. The end of the DNA aligns better with TRBJ2-7, so the J call may be wrong. The CDR3 DNA follows: TGTGCCAGCAGTTCCGAGCGGGAGGCCATTTACGAGCAGTACTTC. Translating it yields CASSSEREAIYEQYF.